The clone carrying this TCR beta chain was detected only a few times. Its antigen is currently unknown. TCRdb ran MiXCR on the 5' RACE reads and lists one entry per CDR3 protein. The table shows 65,000 to 85,000 distinct CDR3 sequences, with around 21% occurring only once. The CDR3 extends over 16 amino acids. The V gene's germline CDR1 is MNHEY and CDR2 SVGEGT. V was pared by 6 bases and J by 2 bases, with 9 bases of the junction left unmatched. As for time point: sample taken at primary tumor resection. Whole RNA came from tumor, nontumor lung or frozen PBMC and was sequenced without being sorted. These data originate in a study of spatial heterogeneity in lung cancer. Points from the study as a whole: Ubiquitous expanded tumor TCRs surfaced in blood more at resection than they did at follow-up.

Sequencing was performed on PBMCs, taken at surgery. The sequence came from a male donor with early-stage non-small cell lung cancer. The chain is built from TRBV6-2 or TRBV6-3 and TRBJ2-7, with TRBD2 matching 11 bases. CDR3 sequence reads: CASRYDPGLAAYEQYF. CDR3 nucleotide sequence: TGTGCCAGCAGATATGACCCGGGACTAGCGGCCTACGAGCAGTACTTC.